This TCR beta chain was retrieved from a study of neoadjuvant nivolumab and ipilimumab in lung cancer. Libraries were prepared by immunoSEQ multiplex PCR; TCRdb keeps only in-frame clonotypes and omits some of them. The sample shows about 28,000 clones, nearly 85% of them seen only once. The CDR3 spans 15 residues. Germline assignment: CDR1 SGHTA and CDR2 FQGNSA. The junction had 4 bases not matched to a gene; V was cut back by 1 base and J by 2 bases. This chain links TRBV7-2 with TRBJ2-5, with 7 bases fitting TRBD2. The sample here was tumor tissue, taken after neoadjuvant nivolumab, alone or with ipilimumab, at or shortly before surgery. This TCR came from an adult with non-small cell lung cancer. CDR3 sequence: CASSLEAGEQETQYF. The CDR3, as DNA: TGTGCCAGCAGCTTAGAGGCGGGAGAGCAAGAGACCCAGTACTTC.